These T cell receptor beta chains were read from a single sample in a study of shared clonotypes between healthy human individuals. Libraries were prepared by immunoSEQ multiplex PCR; TCRdb keeps only in-frame clonotypes and omits some of them. The sample lists 980,000 or so clones, less than 85% occurring once. Material for sequencing was memory CD4+ T cells sorted from blood. The origin of the receptors is a man aged 18-30 years in good health. The CDR3 runs from the conserved cysteine through the conserved F or W. D genes are given only for firm matches. Where a row states a size, it is once, few, many or the class of an expanded clone; other rows omit it.

clone size,V gene,D gene,J gene,CDR3 DNA,CDR3 protein
.,TRBV5-1,TRBD1,TRBJ1-4,TGCGCCAGCAGCTTACAGGGGGGGTCTAATGAAAAACTGTTTTTT,CASSLQGGSNEKLFF
.,TRBV9,.,TRBJ2-5,TGTGCCAGCAGCGTAGGGTTGGTCGAGACCCAGTACTTC,CASSVGLVETQYF
.,TRBV6-1,.,TRBJ2-7,TGTGCCAGCAGAAATCCGGGTCCAGGATTCTACGAGCAGTACTTC,CASRNPGPGFYEQYF
once,TRBV30,.,TRBJ2-7,TGTGCCTGGAGCCCAGGGATTTCCTACGAGCAGTACTTC,CAWSPGISYEQYF
.,TRBV18,.,TRBJ1-2,TGTGCCAGCTCACCGGAGACATATGGCTACACCTTC,CASSPETYGYTF
.,TRBV5-1,TRBD1,TRBJ1-2,TGCGCCAGCAGCTTGGAAGGGGGCAACTATGGCTACACCTTC,CASSLEGGNYGYTF
once,TRBV28,.,TRBJ2-5,TGTGCCAGCAGTCCTCTGGGGCCTGGGACCCAGTACTTC,CASSPLGPGTQYF
many,TRBV5-1,.,TRBJ2-1,TGCGCCAGCAGCTTGGGCGGGGTCCGGACCTACAATGAGCAGTTCTTC,CASSLGGVRTYNEQFF
.,TRBV5-1,.,TRBJ2-2,TGCGCCAGCAGGGTCCCATCCGGGGAGCTGTTTTTT,CASRVPSGELFF
.,TRBV6-5,.,TRBJ1-1,TGTGCCAGCAGTTATCACGACAGGAGTACTGAAGCTTTCTTT,CASSYHDRSTEAFF
few,TRBV6-1,.,TRBJ2-3,TGTGCCAGCAGGCAACAGGGAACAGATACGCAGTATTTT,CASRQQGTDTQYF
.,TRBV28,.,TRBJ1-2,TGTGCCAGCAGTCGTCAAGGGGACTTGCGTATCTATGGCTACACCTTC,CASSRQGDLRIYGYTF
few,TRBV2,.,TRBJ1-3,TGTGCCAGCAGTGTTCTCTGGGGAAGCTCTGGAAACACCATATATTTT,CASSVLWGSSGNTIYF
.,TRBV28,TRBD1,TRBJ2-7,TGTGCCAGCAGTCTACTGGGACAGGACGAGCAGTACTTC,CASSLLGQDEQYF
.,TRBV6-5,.,TRBJ1-1,TGTGCCAGCAGTTCGGATGTAAAGGGGTGGGGCACTGAAGCTTTCTTT,CASSSDVKGWGTEAFF
.,TRBV10-3,TRBD1,TRBJ2-7,TGTGCCATCAGTCGGACAGGTTCCGAGCAGTACTTC,CAISRTGSEQYF
.,TRBV6-1,TRBD1,TRBJ1-3,TGTGCCAGCAGTGACCCTGGACAGGGAATTAAGAGCTCTGGAAACACCATATATTTT,CASSDPGQGIKSSGNTIYF
few,TRBV10-3,.,TRBJ1-1,TGTGCCATCAGACCTCGTGAGGGGGAAGCTTTCTTT,CAIRPREGEAFF
.,TRBV7-3,TRBD1,TRBJ2-5,TGTGCCAGCAGTAGGGACAGGGAAGAGACCCAGTACTTC,CASSRDREETQYF
.,TRBV6-1,TRBD1,TRBJ2-4,TGTGCCAGCAGTGGATTCCTGACAGGGGAGGTTTTCTGGAACATTCAGTACTTC,CASSGFLTGEVFWNIQYF
.,TRBV5-6,TRBD1,TRBJ1-2,TGTGCCAGCAGCCCCCAGGGGGCGGGCTATGGCTACACCTTC,CASSPQGAGYGYTF
.,TRBV5-1,.,TRBJ1-3,TGCGCCAGCAGCTTGGGCACGGCCTCTGGAAACACCATATATTTT,CASSLGTASGNTIYF
.,TRBV20-1,.,TRBJ2-5,TGCAGTGCTAGGTACCAAGAGACCCAGTACTTC,CSARYQETQYF
.,TRBV27,TRBD1,TRBJ2-7,TGTGCCAGCAGTTTACTCCGGGACAGGGGGGGAGAGCAGTACTTC,CASSLLRDRGGEQYF
.,TRBV5-4,TRBD1,TRBJ2-7,TGTGCCAGCAGCTTGGACAGGGGGCGCCTCTACGAGCAGTACTTC,CASSLDRGRLYEQYF
.,TRBV5-6,TRBD1,TRBJ2-1,TGTGCCAGCAGCATTCTAGGACAGGGAGCCTACAATGAGCAGTTCTTC,CASSILGQGAYNEQFF
.,TRBV5-1,TRBD1,TRBJ2-7,TGCGCCAGCAAATCCGGGACAGTAGACTACGAGCAGTACTTC,CASKSGTVDYEQYF
.,TRBV7-9,TRBD2,TRBJ2-3,TGTGCCAGCAGGCAACTAGCGGGGACCACAGATACGCAGTATTTT,CASRQLAGTTDTQYF
few,TRBV9,TRBD2,TRBJ2-5,TGTGCCAGCAGCTCGGGACTAAGGGAGACCCAGTACTTC,CASSSGLRETQYF